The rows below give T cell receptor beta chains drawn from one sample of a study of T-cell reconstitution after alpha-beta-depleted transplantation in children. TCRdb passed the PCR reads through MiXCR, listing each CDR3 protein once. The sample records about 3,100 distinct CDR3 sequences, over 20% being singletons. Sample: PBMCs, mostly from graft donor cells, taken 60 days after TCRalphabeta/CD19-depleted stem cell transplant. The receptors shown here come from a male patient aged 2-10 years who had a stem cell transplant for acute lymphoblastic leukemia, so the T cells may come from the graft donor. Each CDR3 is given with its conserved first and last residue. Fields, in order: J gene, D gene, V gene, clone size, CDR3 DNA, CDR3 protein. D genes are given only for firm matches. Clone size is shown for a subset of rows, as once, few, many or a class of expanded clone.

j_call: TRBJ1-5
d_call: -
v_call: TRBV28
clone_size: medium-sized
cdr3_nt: TGTGCCAGCAATAAGGAACGGAATCAGCCCCAGCATTTT
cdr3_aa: CASNKERNQPQHF

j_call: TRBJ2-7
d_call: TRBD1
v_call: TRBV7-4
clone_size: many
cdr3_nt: TGTGCCAGCAGCCCGAGGGATAACACGGGACAGAACTCCTACGAGCAGTACTTC
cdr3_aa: CASSPRDNTGQNSYEQYF

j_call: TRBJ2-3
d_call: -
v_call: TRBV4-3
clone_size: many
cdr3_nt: TGCGCCAGCCGACCAGGACTGGTTAGCACAGATACGCAGTATTTT
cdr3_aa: CASRPGLVSTDTQYF

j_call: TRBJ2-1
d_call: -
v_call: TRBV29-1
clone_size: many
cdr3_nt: TGCAGCGCGGACCTGAGTAGCTCCTACAATGAGCAGTTCTTC
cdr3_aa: CSADLSSSYNEQFF

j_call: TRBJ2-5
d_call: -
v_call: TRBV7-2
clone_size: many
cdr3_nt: TGTGCCAGCAGCTTAGTTCGGGCCGGGGAGACCCAGTACTTC
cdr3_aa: CASSLVRAGETQYF

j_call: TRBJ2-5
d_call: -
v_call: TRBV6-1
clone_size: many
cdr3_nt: TGTGCCAGCAGTGAATTTGGTGGGTCCCAAGAGACCCAGTACTTC
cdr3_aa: CASSEFGGSQETQYF

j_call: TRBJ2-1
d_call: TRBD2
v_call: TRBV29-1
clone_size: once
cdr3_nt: TGCAGCGCGAGGACTAGCGGGAGGGTGAGCTCCTACAATGAGCAGTTCTTC
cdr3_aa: CSARTSGRVSSYNEQFF

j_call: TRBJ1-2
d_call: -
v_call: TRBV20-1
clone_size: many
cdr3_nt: TGCAGTGCTAGGGGCGGGGGGAACTATGGCTACACCTTC
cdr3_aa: CSARGGGNYGYTF

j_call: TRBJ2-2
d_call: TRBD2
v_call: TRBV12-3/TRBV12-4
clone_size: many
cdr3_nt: TGTGCCAGCGGAAAGCGGGGGGGTAACACCGGGGAGCTGTTTTTT
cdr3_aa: CASGKRGGNTGELFF

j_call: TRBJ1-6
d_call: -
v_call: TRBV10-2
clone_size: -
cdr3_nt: TGCGCCAGCAGTCCGGACCAAAATTCACCCCTCCACTTT
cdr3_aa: CASSPDQNSPLHF

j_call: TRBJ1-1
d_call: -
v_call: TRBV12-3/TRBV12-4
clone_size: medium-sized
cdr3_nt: TGTGCCAGCAGTTCATCCCCGGGACGGAAGAACACTGAAGCTTTCTTT
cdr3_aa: CASSSSPGRKNTEAFF

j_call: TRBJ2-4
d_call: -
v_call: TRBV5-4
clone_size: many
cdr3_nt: TGTGCCAGCAGCTCCCTTACAGGGTCCCCTAGCGTTCAGTACTTC
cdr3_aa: CASSSLTGSPSVQYF

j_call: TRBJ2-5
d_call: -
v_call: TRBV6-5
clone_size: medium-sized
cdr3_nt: TGTGCCAGCAGCAGGGTTCCAGAGACCCAGTACTTC
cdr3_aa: CASSRVPETQYF

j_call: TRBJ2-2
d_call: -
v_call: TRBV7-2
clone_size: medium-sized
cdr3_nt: TGTGCCAGCAGCTCCCGGGACTCCCCCCATAGGTCCGGGGAGCTGTTTTTT
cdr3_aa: CASSSRDSPHRSGELFF

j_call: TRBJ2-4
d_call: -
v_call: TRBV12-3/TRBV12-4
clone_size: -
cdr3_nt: TGTACCAACAGTTTAGCGCTAACCGGGGTGCGGGCCAAAAACATTCAGTACTTC
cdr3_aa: CTNSLALTGVRAKNIQYF

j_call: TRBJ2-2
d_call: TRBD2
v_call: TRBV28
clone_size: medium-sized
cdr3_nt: TGTGCCAGCAGCCCCCTGACTAGCGGGAACACCGGGGAGCTGTTTTTT
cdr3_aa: CASSPLTSGNTGELFF

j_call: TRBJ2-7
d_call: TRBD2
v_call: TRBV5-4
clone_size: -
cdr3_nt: TGTGCCATGAGCCTGGGGCTAGCGGGAGCCTACGAGCAGTACTTC
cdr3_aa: CAMSLGLAGAYEQYF

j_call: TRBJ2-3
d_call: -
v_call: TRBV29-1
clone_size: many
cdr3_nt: TGCAGCGTTGAAAGAGTCAGCTCTAGCACAGATACGCAGTATTTT
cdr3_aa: CSVERVSSSTDTQYF

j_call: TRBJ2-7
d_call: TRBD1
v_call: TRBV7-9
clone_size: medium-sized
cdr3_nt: TGTGCCAGCACCCTGACAGGGTGGTCTCTGGAGCAGTACTTC
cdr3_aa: CASTLTGWSLEQYF

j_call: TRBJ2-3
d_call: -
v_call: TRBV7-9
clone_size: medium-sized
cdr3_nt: TGTGCCAGCAGCTTAGGACCTTATGGCACAGATACGCAGTATTTT
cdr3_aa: CASSLGPYGTDTQYF

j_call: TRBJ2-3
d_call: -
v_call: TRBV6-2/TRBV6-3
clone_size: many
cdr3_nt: TGTGCCAGCAGTTACCCATCCGTTACGCAGTATTTT
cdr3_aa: CASSYPSVTQYF

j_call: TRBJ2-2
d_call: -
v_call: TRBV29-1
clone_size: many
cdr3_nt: TGCAGCGTTGACAGGGTGGGCACCGGGGAGCTGTTTTTT
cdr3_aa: CSVDRVGTGELFF

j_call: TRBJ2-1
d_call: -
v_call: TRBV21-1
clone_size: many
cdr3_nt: TGTGCCAGCAGCAAATCCACGGGGGTGCGGAGGGTTCCGAGTGAGCAGTTCTTC
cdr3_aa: CASSKSTGVRRVPSEQFF

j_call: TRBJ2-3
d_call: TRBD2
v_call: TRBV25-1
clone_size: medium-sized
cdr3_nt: TGTGCCAGCAGTGAATGGGTAGCGGGAGGGACAGATACGCAGTATTTT
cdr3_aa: CASSEWVAGGTDTQYF

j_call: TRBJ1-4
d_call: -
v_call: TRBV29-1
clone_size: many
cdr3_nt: TGCAGCGCCCTTGGAGGGAAGGGAAACACGACTCTTAATGAAAAACTGTTTTTT
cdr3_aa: CSALGGKGNTTLNEKLFF

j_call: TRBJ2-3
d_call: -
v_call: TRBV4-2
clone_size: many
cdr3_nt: TGTGCCAGCAGCCAAGATGGGGGTACGCAGTATTTT
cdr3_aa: CASSQDGGTQYF

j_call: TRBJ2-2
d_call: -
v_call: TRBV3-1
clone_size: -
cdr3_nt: TGTGCCACCTCCCAAGATAACAGCGGCAGGTGGACCGGGGAGCTGTTTTTT
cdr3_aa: CATSQDNSGRWTGELFF

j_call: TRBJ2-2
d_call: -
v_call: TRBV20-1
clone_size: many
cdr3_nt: TGCAGTGCTAGAGATCGGCGGGTGGTTATAGCCGGGGAGCTGTTTTTT
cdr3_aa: CSARDRRVVIAGELFF

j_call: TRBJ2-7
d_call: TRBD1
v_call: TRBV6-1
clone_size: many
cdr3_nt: TGTGCCAGCAGTCGACAGGGGGCGCTTAACGAGCAGTACTTC
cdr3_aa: CASSRQGALNEQYF

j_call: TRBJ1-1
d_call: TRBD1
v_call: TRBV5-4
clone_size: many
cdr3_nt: TGTGCCAGCAGCCGTGCACAACAGGGGAGGGGCACTGAAGCTTTCTTT
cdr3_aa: CASSRAQQGRGTEAFF

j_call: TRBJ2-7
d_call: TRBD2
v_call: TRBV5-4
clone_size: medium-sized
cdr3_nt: TGTGCCAGCAGCCTAAGAGTTGGGACTAGCGGGAACTACGAGCAGTACTTC
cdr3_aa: CASSLRVGTSGNYEQYF

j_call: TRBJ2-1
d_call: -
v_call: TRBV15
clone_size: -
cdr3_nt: TGTGCCACCAGGACAACAGGGAGGGGTGAGCAGTTCTTC
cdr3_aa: CATRTTGRGEQFF

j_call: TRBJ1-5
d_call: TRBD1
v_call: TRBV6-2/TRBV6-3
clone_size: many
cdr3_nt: TGTGCCAGCAGACAACGGATAGTTCACAGGGGCGATAGCAATCAGCCCCAGCATTTT
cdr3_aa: CASRQRIVHRGDSNQPQHF

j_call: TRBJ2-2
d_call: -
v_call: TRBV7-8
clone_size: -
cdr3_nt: TGTGCCAGCAGCACCATTGGAGGGCCGGTGAACACCGGGGAGCTGTTTTTT
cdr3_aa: CASSTIGGPVNTGELFF

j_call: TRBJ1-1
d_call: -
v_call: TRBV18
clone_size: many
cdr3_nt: TGTGCCAGCTCCCTTCGAGCAGGTGAAGCTTTCTTT
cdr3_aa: CASSLRAGEAFF

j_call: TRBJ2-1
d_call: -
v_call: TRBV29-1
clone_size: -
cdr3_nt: TGCAGCGTTGAAACTACGAGCTCCTACAATGAGCAGTTCTTC
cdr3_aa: CSVETTSSYNEQFF

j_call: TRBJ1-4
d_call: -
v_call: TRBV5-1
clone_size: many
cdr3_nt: TGCGCCAGCAGGGGGTCCCCGAACGAAAAACTGTTTTTT
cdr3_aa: CASRGSPNEKLFF

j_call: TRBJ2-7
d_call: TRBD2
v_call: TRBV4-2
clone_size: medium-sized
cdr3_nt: TGTGCCAGCAGCCAACCTAGCGGGAGTCTCTACGAGCAGTACTTC
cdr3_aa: CASSQPSGSLYEQYF

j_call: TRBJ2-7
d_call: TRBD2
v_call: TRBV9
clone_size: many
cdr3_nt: TGTGCCAGCAGGCCAGCTAGCGGGAGGCCGGAATACGAGCAGTACTTC
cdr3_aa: CASRPASGRPEYEQYF

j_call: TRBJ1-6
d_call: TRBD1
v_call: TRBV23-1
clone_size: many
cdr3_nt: TGCGCCAGCAGTGTGGTTCGGGACAGAAATAATTCACCCCTCCACTTT
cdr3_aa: CASSVVRDRNNSPLHF

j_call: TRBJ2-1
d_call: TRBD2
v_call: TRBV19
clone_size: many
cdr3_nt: TGTGCCAGTAGAGGATCCCCGGGACTAGCGGGAGGGCCGCGACCGTCAACCAATGAGCAGTTCTTC
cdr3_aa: CASRGSPGLAGGPRPSTNEQFF

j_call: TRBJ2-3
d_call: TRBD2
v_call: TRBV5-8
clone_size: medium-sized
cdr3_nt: TGTGCCAGCAGCTCGTGGACTAGCGGGGGGACAGATACGCAGTATTTT
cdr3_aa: CASSSWTSGGTDTQYF

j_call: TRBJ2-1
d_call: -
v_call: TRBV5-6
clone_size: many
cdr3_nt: TGTGCCAGCAGCTCGGAGATGGGATACAATGAGCAGTTCTTC
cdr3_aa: CASSSEMGYNEQFF

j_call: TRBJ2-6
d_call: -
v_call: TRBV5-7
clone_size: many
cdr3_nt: TGTGCCAGCAGCTTGGAAGGAGACAGGCCCCTTTCTGGGGCCAACGTCCTGACTTTC
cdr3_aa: CASSLEGDRPLSGANVLTF

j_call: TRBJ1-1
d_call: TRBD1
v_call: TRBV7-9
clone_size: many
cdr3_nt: TGTGCCAGCAGCTTTCAATGCCGGGACAGGGGCTGGGCTTTCTTT
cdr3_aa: CASSFQCRDRGWAFF

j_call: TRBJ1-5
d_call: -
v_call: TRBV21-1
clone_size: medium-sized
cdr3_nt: TGTGCCAGCAGCAAAAGTGGGGGAAGGGAGGTCGCTTTCCCTCGCAGGCCCCAGCATTTT
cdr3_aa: CASSKSGGREVAFPRRPQHF